One sample yielded the 27 T cell receptor beta chains listed below, sequenced in a study of blood T cell repertoires in COVID-19. Clones were sequenced by immunoSEQ multiplex PCR, and TCRdb holds only the in-frame ones, with some missing. The sample carries about 250,000 clones, 85% recorded once. Sequencing input: peripheral blood. All receptors come from a man in his fifties with COVID-19, enrolled during active disease.

Here the CDR3 reads CASSFRDRSSNEQFF. CDR3 sequence (DNA): TGCGCCAGCAGCTTTCGGGACAGGTCCTCTAATGAGCAGTTCTTC. This rearrangement joins TRBV5-1 to TRBJ2-1; 8 bases are shared with TRBD1. The CDR3 contains 15 residues. V shed 2 bases and J 7 bases; nucleotides not matched to a gene: 8. The germline gives CDR1 SGHRS, CDR2 YFSETQ. The full variable domain, with the rest looked up from reference TRBV5-1 and TRBJ2-1, is KAGVTQTPRYLIKTRGQQVTLSCSPISGHRSVSWYQQTPGQGLQFLFEYFSETQRNKGNFPGRFSGRQFSNSRSEMNVSTLELGDSALYLCASSFRDRSSNEQFFGPGTRLTVL.

The chain recombines TRBV30 with TRBJ2-3, with 7 bases identical to TRBD2. J lost 0 bases, V lost 7 bases, and 7 bases had no gene match. The germline V gene has CDR1 GTSNPN and CDR2 SVGIG (reference sequence). The CDR3 is 14 amino acids. Here the CDR3 reads CALEVAGSTDTQYF. The CDR3 nucleotides read TGTGCCTTAGAGGTAGCGGGCAGCACAGATACGCAGTATTTT.

The chain links TRBV6-5 to TRBJ1-1; D gene unclear. The V and J ends lost 2 bases and 2 bases respectively, with 6 bases between them. The germline V gene has CDR1 MNHEY and CDR2 SVGAGI. The CDR3 contains 13 residues. The CDR3 DNA sequence: TGTGCCAGCAGTTACCTGAGTAACACTGAAGCTTTCTTT. As protein: CASSYLSNTEAFF.

This clone was counted a few times. The chain has TRBV15 and TRBJ2-1, with TRBD2 identical over 8 bases. CDR1 is LNHNV, CDR2 YYDKDF, per germline (reference sequence). Trimming cost V 4 bases and J 2 bases; bases outside gene matches: 4. This CDR3 is 15 amino acids long. In DNA, the CDR3 is TGTGCCACCAGCACCTCGGGGGGGGCCTACAATGAGCAGTTCTTC. Its translation: CATSTSGGAYNEQFF.

This sequence joins TRBV18 and TRBJ1-1, with TRBD1 identical over 8 bases. This CDR3 contains 14 residues. Germline CDR1 and CDR2: KGHSH and LQKENI. With V trimmed by 3 bases and J by 6 bases, 6 bases remained unmatched. CDR3 region: CASSPGDRWAEAFF. The CDR3 DNA reads as TGTGCCAGCTCACCCGGGGACAGGTGGGCTGAAGCTTTCTTT.

CDR3 nucleotides: TGCGCCAGCAGCCGGGGCGGGGGGCTGGACACTGAAGCTTTCTTT. It specifies CASSRGGGLDTEAFF. This sequence joins TRBV4-1 and TRBJ1-1, with TRBD1 as a possible D gene (6 bases). There are 15 residues in the CDR3. CDR1 is MGHRA and CDR2 is YSYEKL in the germline V gene. The ends were cut back, 4 bases at V and 3 bases at J, with 15 bases in the middle.

This clone occurred a few times. V is TRBV21-1 and J is TRBJ2-7; TRBD2, the D gene given by the table, was not confirmed from the DNA. TRBV21-1 counts as a pseudogene. This CDR3 has 13 residues. CDR3 sequence: CASSSGGADEQYF. The CDR3 DNA follows: TGTGCCAGCAGCTCAGGCGGGGCCGACGAGCAGTACTTC.

This clone appeared a few times. The rearrangement links TRBV19 to TRBJ2-7, with D perhaps TRBD1 (7 bases). The germline V gene has CDR1 LNHDA and CDR2 SQIVND (reference sequence). The CDR3 spans 11 residues. V lost 8 bases and J lost 5, with 10 bases in between. In DNA, the CDR3 is TGTGCCAGTGGAGGGGGCCACGAGCAGTACTTC. Translation: CASGGGHEQYF.

This clone was picked up one time. This rearrangement joins TRBV7-9 to TRBJ1-5; a weak D match, TRBD1 (6 bases). CDR1 is SEHNR, CDR2 FQNEAQ, per germline (reference sequence). This CDR3 is built from 13 residues. V dropped 4 bases and J dropped 5 bases, with 9 bases sitting between them. CDR3 sequence reads: CASSSTGYQPQHF. For the CDR3, the DNA is TGTGCCAGCAGCTCTACAGGGTATCAGCCCCAGCATTTT.

The V call is TRBV7-9, the J call TRBJ1-1; no clear D gene. Germline V gives CDR1 SEHNR, CDR2 FQNEAQ (reference sequence). The CDR3 runs 15 residues. The V end was cut by 1 base, the J end by 4 bases, with 13 bases between. In DNA, the CDR3 is TGTGCCAGCAGCTTAGGGGAGCCGTTGAGCACTGAAGCTTTCTTT. This translates into CASSLGEPLSTEAFF.

Only a few counts were recorded for this clone. J is TRBJ1-5 and V is TRBV6-4; TRBD1 aligns across 9 bases. The J segment lost 3 bases and the V segment lost 4 bases, leaving 16 bases of the junction unmatched. The CDR3 is 19 residues long. Per germline, CDR1 MRHNA and CDR2 SNTAGT. CDR3: CASSAPGDRDAKNNQPQHF. CDR3 coding DNA: TGTGCCAGCAGTGCCCCGGGGGACAGGGACGCAAAAAACAATCAGCCCCAGCATTTT.

The chain joins TRBV12-3 or TRBV12-4 to TRBJ2-7; maybe TRBD1 (6 bases). The CDR3 extends over 13 amino acids. Trimming removed 3 bases at V and 2 bases at J, with 8 bases between. The CDR3 DNA follows: TGTGCCAGCAGTTTCGGACAGACCTACGAGCAGTACTTC. Residues: CASSFGQTYEQYF.

This chain joins TRBV4-1 and TRBJ2-1, with D perhaps matching TRBD2 (6 bases). V lost 3 bases, J lost 2 bases, and 11 bases lay in between. This CDR3 region has 15 residues. CDR1 is MGHRA and CDR2 is YSYEKL in the germline V gene. This chain's CDR3 is CASSQVAVTYNEQFF. The CDR3, as DNA: TGCGCCAGCAGCCAGGTAGCGGTTACCTACAATGAGCAGTTCTTC.

A single count supports this clone. The chain has TRBV2 and TRBJ1-4; no reliable D call. Trimming pared 0 bases from V and 8 bases from J, leaving 13 bases between. The CDR3 contains 15 residues. Germline V lookup: CDR1 SNHLY, CDR2 FYNNEI. Here the CDR3 reads CASSEARRAKEKLFF. DNA for the CDR3: TGTGCCAGCAGTGAAGCGAGGAGGGCAAAAGAAAAACTGTTTTTT.

The chain uses TRBV4-1 and TRBJ2-7, with D possibly matching TRBD2 (5 bases). V was pared by 1 base and J by 6 bases, with 16 bases between. Germline V gene sequence: CDR1 MGHRA, CDR2 YSYEKL. The CDR3 loop spans 15 amino acids. DNA of the CDR3: TGCGCCAGCAGCCAAGTTTCCAGTCGGGGTAGCGAGCAGTACTTC. It codes for CASSQVSSRGSEQYF.

The chain is built from TRBV5-1 and TRBJ1-1, with 12 bases identical to TRBD1. The CDR3 consists of 16 residues. In germline, CDR1 is SGHRS, CDR2 YFSETQ. V shed 2 bases, J shed 4 bases, and the junction held 6 bases outside the gene matches. As DNA, the CDR3 is TGCGCCAGCAGCTTACTGGGACAGGGGGCGGTCACTGAAGCTTTCTTT. This sequence encodes CASSLLGQGAVTEAFF. The variable domain in full, completed from reference TRBV5-1 and TRBJ1-1, reads KAGVTQTPRYLIKTRGQQVTLSCSPISGHRSVSWYQQTPGQGLQFLFEYFSETQRNKGNFPGRFSGRQFSNSRSEMNVSTLELGDSALYLCASSLLGQGAVTEAFFGQGTRLTVV.

Comments on this clone: The junction and the germline gene differ at one end; a read error may be behind it. This chain uses TRBV7-2 with TRBJ2-7; 12 nucleotides agree with TRBD2. Germline values: CDR1 SGHTA, CDR2 FQGNSA. The CDR3 is made up of 14 amino acids. The CDR3 loop is CASSLAGGPREQYF. CDR3 sequence (DNA): TGTGCCAGCAGCCTAGCGGGGGGGCCGAGAGAGCAGTACTTC. Based on the CDR3 plus reference TRBV7-2 and TRBJ2-7, the full variable domain is GAGVSQSPSNKVTEKGKDVELRCDPISGHTALYWYRQSLGQGLEFLIYFQGNSAPDKSGLPSDRFSAERTGGSVSTLTIQRTQQEDSAVYLCASSLAGGPREQYFGPGTRLTVT.

This chain links TRBV18 with TRBJ2-2; D perhaps matches TRBD2 (6 bases). The CDR3 contains 14 residues. Germline-derived CDR1 and CDR2 are KGHSH and LQKENI. Trimming stripped 3 bases from V and 4 bases from J, with 9 bases between. The CDR3 DNA sequence: TGTGCCAGCTCACCGCAGGGAGGCACCGGGGAGCTGTTTTTT. Protein sequence: CASSPQGGTGELFF.

Worth noting for this clone: The junction differs from germline at one of its ends, possibly a read error. The chain couples TRBV7-7 to TRBJ2-1; 14 bases fit TRBD2. CDR1 is SSHAT and CDR2 is FNYEAQ in the germline V gene (reference sequence). The CDR3 runs 15 residues. The CDR3 DNA is TGTGCTAGCAGCCCCGGACTAGCGGGGGGCGATGAGCAGTTCTTC. Translated: CASSPGLAGGDEQFF.

This clone was counted between two and nine times. V usage is TRBV7-2 and J usage is TRBJ2-7; D is unclear. CDR3 length: 12 residues. The germline V and J ends were trimmed by 5 bases and 0 bases, with 5 bases remaining between them. Per the germline V gene, CDR1 is SGHTA and CDR2 is FQGNSA. The CDR3 region has the DNA TGTGCCAGCAGCAGCCTCTCCTACGAGCAGTACTTC. The encoded protein is CASSSLSYEQYF.

This clone was seen only once. The chain links TRBV6-5 to TRBJ2-6; TRBD1 is a possible D gene (5 bases). Germline V gives CDR1 MNHEY, CDR2 SVGAGI. Between the trimmed V and J ends, which lost 5 bases and 2 bases, there was a span of 7 bases. This CDR3 has 14 residues. CDR3 protein: CASSQGTGANVLTF. The CDR3 DNA reads as TGTGCCAGCAGTCAGGGAACTGGGGCCAACGTCCTGACTTTC.

This sequence joins TRBV7-2 and TRBJ1-1, with D perhaps matching TRBD1 (6 bases). CDR3 length equals 13 residues. V lost 5 bases to trimming and J lost 8 bases, with 15 bases between them. Germline CDR1 SGHTA, CDR2 FQGNSA. The DNA for the CDR3 is TGTGCCAGCAGCCCACGGCGGGGGCGGGAAGCTTTCTTT. Amino acid sequence: CASSPRRGREAFF.

The chain joins TRBV5-1 to TRBJ1-2; D unresolved. The CDR3 consists of 11 residues. Germline values: CDR1 SGHRS, CDR2 YFSETQ. V lost 4 bases and J 3 bases, leaving 4 bases between the germline ends. The CDR3 DNA sequence: TGCGCCAGCAGCACGGACTATGGCTACACCTTC. Protein sequence: CASSTDYGYTF.

The chain employs TRBV19 and TRBJ1-2; D remains unclear. Trimming pared 4 bases from V and 1 base from J, leaving 16 bases between. Germline V gene data show CDR1 as LNHDA and CDR2 as SQIVND (reference sequence). The CDR3 is 16 residues long. The CDR3, as DNA: TGTGCCAGTAGTAGTTCTCATGCAGCGGGTAACTATGGCTACACCTTC. Protein product: CASSSSHAAGNYGYTF.

The chain employs TRBV20-1 and TRBJ1-2; D gene unclear. There are 11 residues in the CDR3. Deletions cut 6 bases from V and 6 bases from J, with 11 bases between. Germline lookup yields CDR1 DFQATT and CDR2 SNEGSKA (reference sequence). CDR3 nucleotide sequence: TGCAGTGCCACCACAGTTAATGGCTACACCTTC. Translating gives CSATTVNGYTF.

This clone was picked up a small number of times. CDR3 in amino acids: CASSIRQGAANVLTF. As DNA, the CDR3 is TGTGCCAGCAGCATAAGACAGGGGGCGGCCAACGTCCTGACTTTC. The genes are TRBV7-3 and TRBJ2-6; 10 bases agree with TRBD1. Trimming removed 5 bases from V and 6 bases from J; junction bases left unmatched: 4. This CDR3 is 15 amino acids long. Germline V gives CDR1 SGHTA, CDR2 FQGTGA. The variable domain in full, with the rest retrieved from reference TRBV7-3 and TRBJ2-6, is GAGVSQTPSNKVTEKGKYVELRCDPISGHTALYWYRQSLGQGPEFLIYFQGTGAADDSGLPNDRFFAVRPEGSVSTLKIQRTERGDSAVYLCASSIRQGAANVLTFGAGSRLTVL.

CDR3 coding DNA: TGCGCCAGCAGCTACCGGCGACAGGGCGAGACCCAGTACTTC. It is translated as CASSYRRQGETQYF. This chain uses TRBV5-1 with TRBJ2-5; 7 nucleotides line up with TRBD1. CDR3 length: 14 residues. Germline V CDR1 and CDR2: SGHRS, YFSETQ. Trimming removed 3 bases from V and 5 bases from J; junction bases left unmatched: 7.